The 29 T cell receptor beta chains listed next were all sequenced from one sample in a study of blood T cell repertoires in COVID-19. Assay used: immunoSEQ multiplex PCR; TCRdb lists only in-frame clones, some missing. The table records roughly 89,000 clones, 80% of them present only once. Sequences were obtained from peripheral blood. These receptor sequences come from a woman in her 70s with acute or convalescent COVID-19.

Written as DNA, the CDR3 is TGCGCCAGCAGCCAGGCAGGAAACTATGGCTACACCTTC. Translation gives CASSQAGNYGYTF. The chain joins TRBV4-1 to TRBJ1-2; no definite D call. The V end lost 3 bases, the J end lost 2 bases, and 7 bases lay between the germline ends. CDR3 length: 13 residues. Germline assignment: CDR1 MGHRA and CDR2 YSYEKL.

This chain connects TRBV3-1 (or the pseudogene TRBV3-2) to TRBJ2-3; TRBD2 agrees at 10 bases. Germline V gene data show CDR1 as LGHDT and CDR2 as YNNKEL (reference sequence). The CDR3 runs to 18 residues. V dropped 1 base and J dropped 3; count of bases not matched to a gene: 10. The CDR3 is CASSQVQRGGRLTDTQYF. The CDR3 nucleotides are TGTGCCAGCAGCCAAGTTCAGCGGGGGGGCCGGTTGACAGATACGCAGTATTTT.

This clone was counted once. The chain couples TRBV4-1 to TRBJ1-5, with 11 bases identical to TRBD1. Germline V gene lookup returns CDR1 MGHRA and CDR2 YSYEKL. Trimming took 0 bases from V and 7 from J; bases not matched to a gene: 11. The CDR3 is 18 amino acids. CDR3 loop: CASSQDWTGGRLFQPQHF. CDR3 sequence (DNA): TGCGCCAGCAGCCAAGACTGGACAGGGGGCCGTCTATTCCAGCCCCAGCATTTT.

The table lists this clone with a few counts. This chain links TRBV19 with TRBJ2-7, with 11 nucleotides matching TRBD2. V dropped 5 bases and J dropped 2; count of bases not matched to a gene: 14. Germline values: CDR1 LNHDA, CDR2 SQIVND (reference sequence). This CDR3 spans 18 amino acids. Here the CDR3 reads CASSPPALAGGRTYEQYF. CDR3 in DNA: TGTGCCAGTAGTCCCCCGGCTCTAGCGGGAGGTAGGACCTACGAGCAGTACTTC.

The J gene is TRBJ1-2, the V gene TRBV19; a weak D match, TRBD1 (5 bases). CDR1 LNHDA and CDR2 SQIVND come from the germline V gene (reference sequence). CDR3 length: 12 residues. Trimming pared 7 bases from V and 2 bases from J, leaving 8 bases between. The CDR3 loop reads CASMGLNYGYTF. DNA for the CDR3: TGTGCCAGTATGGGACTGAACTATGGCTACACCTTC.

This clone was detected only a few times. The chain links TRBV7-3 to TRBJ2-7; a weak D match, TRBD2 (5 bases). With 3 bases removed from V and 1 base from J, the gap between germline ends came to 7 bases. Germline assignment: CDR1 SGHTA and CDR2 FQGTGA. CDR3 length equals 13 residues. The DNA of the CDR3 is TGTGCCAGCAGCTTCGGGGAATCCTACGAGCAGTACTTC. Its protein product is CASSFGESYEQYF.

V and J are TRBV7-8 and TRBJ1-6; D is possibly TRBD1 (5 bases). The CDR3 covers 15 residues. V gave up 3 bases and J gave up 10 bases, with 16 bases separating them. CDR1 is SGHVS and CDR2 is FQNEAQ in the germline V gene. This CDR3 reads CASSLGTGLGSPLHF. In nucleotides, the CDR3 is TGTGCCAGCAGCTTGGGAACAGGTCTAGGCTCACCCCTCCACTTT.

This clone has just a few counts. The chain couples TRBV29-1 to TRBJ2-1, with 7 bases that match TRBD2. The length of the CDR3 is 14 residues. J was trimmed by 4 bases and V by 6 bases; bases with no gene match: 9. Germline V gene data show CDR1 as SQVTM and CDR2 as ANQGSEA. CDR3 protein: CSVVGTNSYNEQFF. The CDR3 bases are TGCAGCGTCGTTGGGACTAACTCATACAATGAGCAGTTCTTC.

V usage is TRBV7-2 and J usage is TRBJ2-1; 11 nucleotides align to TRBD1. The CDR3 spans 15 residues. Germline V gives CDR1 SGHTA, CDR2 FQGNSA. Trimming removed 2 bases from V and 6 bases from J; junction bases left unmatched: 3. CDR3 sequence: CASSLRTGGVNEQFF. In nucleotides, the CDR3 is TGTGCCAGCAGCTTACGGACAGGGGGCGTCAATGAGCAGTTCTTC.

The chain carries TRBV6-1 and TRBJ1-2, with 7 bases identical to TRBD1. CDR1 and CDR2 (germline): MNHNS, SASEGT. J was trimmed by 8 bases and V by 2 bases; bases with no gene match: 17. The CDR3 loop spans 17 amino acids. CDR3 DNA: TGTGCCAGCAGTGAAACCCCCCGCGGAGGGGGCGCGGAGGGCTACACCTTC. This sequence encodes CASSETPRGGGAEGYTF.

This clone was seen more than once but under ten times. The chain joins TRBV12-3 or TRBV12-4 to TRBJ1-1; the D gene is possibly TRBD1 (5 bases). There are 13 residues in the CDR3. Between the trimmed V and J ends, which lost 7 bases and 7 bases, there was a span of 16 bases. DNA for the CDR3: TGTGCCAGCACCCCGGGGGGGTGGAGTGAAGCTTTCTTT. Amino acid sequence: CASTPGGWSEAFF.

The CDR3 DNA is TGTGCCAGCAGCTCTACAGGGGCCAGCGGCACTGAAGCTTTCTTT. This translates into CASSSTGASGTEAFF. The chain employs TRBV7-2 and TRBJ1-1; 7 bases are a match to TRBD1. CDR1 SGHTA and CDR2 FQGNSA come from the germline V gene. There are 15 residues in the CDR3. J lost 4 bases, V lost 4 bases, and 9 bases had no gene match. Complete variable domain (other parts from reference TRBV7-2 and TRBJ1-1): GAGVSQSPSNKVTEKGKDVELRCDPISGHTALYWYRQSLGQGLEFLIYFQGNSAPDKSGLPSDRFSAERTGGSVSTLTIQRTQQEDSAVYLCASSSTGASGTEAFFGQGTRLTVV.

The gene calls are TRBV6-5 and TRBJ2-3, with 7 positions matching TRBD2. Unmatched junction bases numbered 8, after V lost 6 bases and J lost 2 bases. The CDR3 extends over 15 amino acids. Germline V gene lookup returns CDR1 MNHEY and CDR2 SVGAGI. CDR3 sequence reads: CASSERGLTTDTQYF. The CDR3 DNA reads as TGTGCCAGCAGCGAGCGGGGACTTACCACAGATACGCAGTATTTT.

The J gene is TRBJ1-5, the V gene TRBV10-3; 7 nucleotides align to TRBD1. CDR3 length: 14 amino acids. Per the germline V gene, CDR1 is ENHRY and CDR2 is SYGVKD. J lost 7 bases, V lost 6 bases, and 9 bases had no gene match. DNA for the CDR3: TGTGCCATCAGCCGACAGGGCGCAAGACAGCCCCAGCATTTT. This gives the protein CAISRQGARQPQHF.

On this clone itself: This CDR3 is also generated by other DNA sequences in the sample. This chain links TRBV4-3 with TRBJ1-2, with D perhaps matching TRBD1 (5 bases). V lost 0 bases, J lost 2 bases, and 10 bases lay in between. The length of the CDR3 is 15 residues. The germline gives CDR1 LGHNA, CDR2 YSLEER. The CDR3 DNA is TGCGCCAGCAGCCAAGATCCCTCAGGGAACTATGGCTACACCTTC. It is translated as CASSQDPSGNYGYTF.

On this clone itself: The DNA is left out, because the CDR3 cannot be placed on it with certainty; the CDR3 is given as TCRdb lists it. The chain has TRBV12-3 or TRBV12-4 and TRBJ1-1; the table assigns TRBD1, which was not confirmed against the DNA. Inclusive of both ends, the CDR3 amounts to 12 amino acids. CDR3 loop: CASSFGQGATFF.

This chain joins TRBV5-5 and TRBJ2-1, with D uncertain. The CDR3 runs 15 residues. The germline V gene has CDR1 SGHKS and CDR2 YYEKEE (reference sequence). V gave up 4 bases and J gave up 1 base, with 12 bases separating them. CDR3 in amino acids: CASSQSPRSYNEQFF. CDR3 bases: TGTGCCAGCAGCCAAAGCCCGCGATCCTACAATGAGCAGTTCTTC.

Concerning this clone: At one of its ends the junction is not consistent with the germline gene, which may arise from a read error. The chain has TRBV3-1 (or the pseudogene TRBV3-2) and TRBJ1-5; D unresolved. The CDR3 is 9 residues long. Per the germline V gene, CDR1 is LGHDT and CDR2 is YNNKEL (reference sequence). The CDR3 DNA follows: TGTGCCAGCAGCCATCACTACTATTTT. Residues: CASSHHYYF.

The chain couples TRBV24-1 to TRBJ2-3; 10 bases map to TRBD2. J gave up 0 bases and V 2 bases, and 4 bases lay outside the gene matches. This CDR3 region has 17 residues. Per germline, CDR1 KGHDR and CDR2 SFDVKD. CDR3 coding DNA: TGTGCCACCAGTGATTCTGTAGCGGGGGGAAGCACAGATACGCAGTATTTT. This translates into CATSDSVAGGSTDTQYF.

This clone was seen more than once but under ten times. This rearrangement joins TRBV19 to TRBJ1-1; D possibly corresponds to TRBD1 (6 bases). The CDR3 totals 15 residues. The V end lost 3 bases, the J end lost 2 bases, and 13 bases lay between the germline ends. In germline, CDR1 is LNHDA, CDR2 SQIVND (reference sequence). CDR3 residues: CASSIVGAGNTEAFF. CDR3 bases: TGTGCCAGTAGTATCGTGGGGGCAGGCAACACTGAAGCTTTCTTT.

The rearrangement joins TRBV13 to TRBJ2-7, with TRBD2 matching over 12 bases. Germline CDR1 is PRHDT and CDR2 is FYEKMQ (reference sequence). Germline trimming cut 5 bases from V and 1 base from J; bases unmatched to any gene: 3. This CDR3 has 15 residues. CDR3 sequence (DNA): TGTGCCAGCAGCCTCGGACTAGCGGGGTCCTACGAGCAGTACTTC. Its translation: CASSLGLAGSYEQYF. The whole variable domain, remainder taken from reference TRBV13 and TRBJ2-7, is AAGVIQSPRHLIKEKRETATLKCYPIPRHDTVYWYQQGPGQDPQFLISFYEKMQSDKGSIPDRFSAQQFSDYHSELNMSSLELGDSALYFCASSLGLAGSYEQYFGPGTRLTVT.

V gene TRBV28 combines with J gene TRBJ2-3; 8 nucleotides agree with TRBD2. V trimming: 5 bases; J trimming: 3 bases; junction bases outside the gene matches: 7. Per the germline V gene, CDR1 is MDHEN and CDR2 is SYDVKM. This CDR3 region has 15 residues. The CDR3 reads CASSESGRVTDTQYF. In DNA, the CDR3 is TGTGCCAGCAGTGAGAGCGGGAGAGTAACAGATACGCAGTATTTT.

In this sample, this clone turned up a few times. The J gene is TRBJ1-2, the V gene TRBV11-1, with D possibly TRBD1 on 5 matching bases. Between the trimmed V and J ends, which lost 5 bases and 4 bases, there was a span of 14 bases. Germline V gene data show CDR1 as SGHAT and CDR2 as FQDESV (reference sequence). This CDR3 comprises 14 residues. CDR3 nucleotide sequence: TGTGCCAGCAGCCCCACAGGCAAACCCTATGGCTACACCTTC. Encoded protein: CASSPTGKPYGYTF.

This clone turned up a few times. V usage is TRBV7-3 and J usage is TRBJ2-5, with TRBD2 matching 7 bases. Germline V gene sequence: CDR1 SGHTA, CDR2 FQGTGA. With V trimmed by 5 bases and J by 5 bases, 11 bases remained unmatched. This CDR3 spans 15 amino acids. The CDR3 protein is CASSAGLGGVETQYF. Here the CDR3 DNA reads TGTGCCAGCAGCGCGGGACTGGGAGGGGTTGAGACCCAGTACTTC.

This rearrangement joins TRBV7-2 to TRBJ1-2; D perhaps matches TRBD1 (5 bases). Germline assignment: CDR1 SGHTA and CDR2 FQGNSA. The V end was cut by 5 bases, the J end by 1 base, with 8 bases between. The length of the CDR3 is 13 residues. As DNA, the CDR3 is TGTGCCAGCAGCCCAGGGCGTAACTATGGCTACACCTTC. Translated: CASSPGRNYGYTF.

The chain employs TRBV30 and TRBJ2-2; 10 bases are a match to TRBD1. Germline V lookup: CDR1 GTSNPN, CDR2 SVGIG (reference sequence). After removal of 2 bases from V and 4 bases from J, the junction contained 4 bases not matched to a gene. The CDR3 sequence is 15 residues long. The CDR3: CAWSTRDRGTGELFF. CDR3 sequence (DNA): TGTGCCTGGAGTACCCGGGACAGGGGCACCGGGGAGCTGTTTTTT.

The chain couples TRBV10-3 to TRBJ2-2; D remains ambiguous. CDR3 length equals 13 residues. V gave up 11 bases and J gave up 0 bases, with 10 bases separating them. From germline, CDR1 is ENHRY and CDR2 SYGVKD. The CDR3 loop is CALGSANTGELFF. DNA for the CDR3: TGTGCCCTAGGTAGTGCGAACACCGGGGAGCTGTTTTTT.

CDR3 DNA: TGTGCCAGCGGTGAGGACACTTATAGCAATCAGCCCCAGCATTTT. It is translated as CASGEDTYSNQPQHF. The chain recombines TRBV28 with TRBJ1-5, with D possibly being TRBD1 (5 bases). The CDR3 length is 15 residues. Germline CDR1 and CDR2: MDHEN and SYDVKM. Trimming pared 8 bases from V and 0 bases from J, leaving 14 bases between.

The chain's CDR3 is CAISEFTTVGYGYTF. The CDR3 nucleotides read TGTGCCATCAGTGAGTTCACGACAGTGGGGTATGGCTACACCTTC. The chain carries TRBV10-3 and TRBJ1-2, with D perhaps TRBD1 (5 bases). The V gene lost 1 base and the J gene lost 5 bases, with 14 bases spanning the gap. There are 15 residues in the CDR3. In germline, CDR1 is ENHRY, CDR2 SYGVKD.